This passage covers 22 T cell receptor beta chains from one sample sequenced in a study of control samples from healthy donors and cancer patients. The protocol was immunoSEQ multiplex PCR, while the TCRdb copy is restricted to in-frame clones and leaves out a portion. The sample has about 120,000 clones, roughly 87% seen once. The specimen sequenced was blood. These receptors all stem from a man in his forties in good health.

The V gene is TRBV18, the J gene TRBJ2-7; D uncertain. Germline lookup yields CDR1 KGHSH and CDR2 LQKENI. This CDR3 is 13 amino acids long. Trimming left V 0 bases short and J 5 bases short, with 8 bases between. The CDR3 DNA is TGTGCCAGCTCACCACCCGTTCTAAACGAGCAGTACTTC. Its translation: CASSPPVLNEQYF.

The J gene is TRBJ2-3, the V gene TRBV7-2, with a possible D match to TRBD2 (5 bases). Trimming removed 3 bases at V and 0 bases at J, with 13 bases between. Germline CDR1 is SGHTA and CDR2 is FQGNSA. This CDR3 is built from 16 residues. CDR3 in amino acids: CASSFSGIASTDTQYF. The CDR3 DNA sequence: TGTGCCAGCAGCTTCTCGGGGATAGCTAGCACAGATACGCAGTATTTT.

Only a few counts were recorded for this clone. The genes are TRBV5-5 and TRBJ2-7; D is unclear. The V gene's germline CDR1 is SGHKS and CDR2 YYEKEE (reference sequence). This CDR3 comprises 14 residues. V lost 2 bases and J lost 2, with 11 bases in between. The CDR3 loop is CASSLVGSPYEQYF. CDR3 DNA sequence: TGTGCCAGCAGCTTAGTGGGCTCCCCCTACGAGCAGTACTTC.

The chain has TRBV2 and TRBJ1-5; D ambiguous. This CDR3 contains 14 residues. Trimming removed 7 bases at V and 6 bases at J, with 16 bases between. Germline V lookup: CDR1 SNHLY, CDR2 FYNNEI. The CDR3 coding sequence is TGTGCCAGCACCGAACGAGACCGGGGTCAGCCCCAGCATTTT. Protein sequence: CASTERDRGQPQHF.

The gene calls are TRBV5-1 and TRBJ2-2, with TRBD1 matching 9 bases. Trimming removed 0 bases from V and 6 bases from J; junction bases left unmatched: 6. The CDR3 runs to 16 residues. Germline V gene lookup returns CDR1 SGHRS and CDR2 YFSETQ. CDR3 nucleotide sequence: TGCGCCAGCAGCTTGGAACGGACAGGGGCTCCCGGGGAGCTGTTTTTT. This translates into CASSLERTGAPGELFF.

V gene TRBV7-9 combines with J gene TRBJ1-4; 7 nucleotides align to TRBD1. The V segment lost 6 bases and the J segment 7 bases; nucleotides outside the gene matches: 11. The CDR3 is 15 amino acids. The germline V gene has CDR1 SEHNR and CDR2 FQNEAQ (reference sequence). The CDR3 spells CASSLLAQGGEKLFF. CDR3 sequence (DNA): TGTGCCAGCAGTTTATTGGCCCAGGGGGGTGAAAAACTGTTTTTT.

Comment on this clone: Distinct nucleotide sequences in the sample also encode this CDR3. The chain is built from TRBV7-8 and TRBJ1-5; D not resolved. The length of the CDR3 is 11 residues. The ends were cut back, 4 bases at V and 6 bases at J, with 4 bases in the middle. The germline V gene has CDR1 SGHVS and CDR2 FQNEAQ. CDR3: CASSSGQPQHF. CDR3 nucleotide sequence: TGTGCCAGCAGCTCCGGTCAGCCCCAGCATTTT.

This sequence joins TRBV7-9 and TRBJ2-3; TRBD1 matches at 9 bases. CDR1 is SEHNR and CDR2 is FQNEAQ in the germline V gene (reference sequence). The CDR3 has 16 amino acids. Germline trimming cut 5 bases from V and 4 bases from J; bases unmatched to any gene: 10. The CDR3 region is CASSLLGGQGSDTQYF. CDR3 DNA sequence: TGTGCCAGCAGCCTCCTGGGGGGACAGGGCTCAGATACGCAGTATTTT.

This clone appeared once. The J gene is TRBJ1-5, the V gene TRBV20-1; 7 bases map to TRBD1. This CDR3 contains 15 residues. Germline values: CDR1 DFQATT, CDR2 SNEGSKA (reference sequence). With V trimmed by 3 bases and J by 2 bases, 7 bases remained unmatched. CDR3 sequence: CSASRQGVGNQPQHF. DNA for the CDR3: TGCAGTGCTAGTCGACAGGGAGTGGGCAATCAGCCCCAGCATTTT.

V gene TRBV6-5 combines with J gene TRBJ1-5, with a weak D call TRBD1 (6 bases). Germline CDR1 is MNHEY and CDR2 is SVGAGI. The ends were cut back, 6 bases at V and 0 bases at J, with 12 bases in the middle. The CDR3 has 15 residues. The CDR3 sequence is CASRPRGRSNQPQHF. The CDR3 DNA is TGTGCCAGCAGACCCAGGGGTCGTAGCAATCAGCCCCAGCATTTT.

This chain joins TRBV24-1 and TRBJ1-3; 9 positions agree with TRBD1. This CDR3 region has 17 residues. Unmatched junction bases numbered 7, after V lost 3 bases and J lost 2 bases. Looked up from germline, CDR1 is KGHDR and CDR2 is SFDVKD. CDR3 residues: CATSDAGTGRTGNTIYF. The CDR3 bases are TGTGCCACCAGTGATGCCGGGACAGGGCGAACTGGAAACACCATATATTTT.

CDR3 in DNA: TGTGCCTGGAGGCCCCAAGATGGCTACACCTTC. This translates into CAWRPQDGYTF. The J gene is TRBJ1-2, the V gene TRBV30; D not resolved. Trimming left V 3 bases short and J 6 bases short, with 8 bases between. The germline CDR1 and CDR2 sequences are GTSNPN and SVGIG (reference sequence). The CDR3 loop spans 11 amino acids. Filled out from reference TRBV30 and TRBJ1-2, the complete variable domain reads SQTIHQWPATLVQPVGSPLSLECTVEGTSNPNLYWYRQAAGRGLQLLFYSVGIGQISSEVPQNLSASRPQDRQFILSSKKLLLSDSGFYLCAWRPQDGYTFGSGTRLTVV.

This clone showed up many times. This chain connects TRBV25-1 to TRBJ1-5; D unresolved. The V end lost 3 bases, the J end lost 7 bases, and 13 bases lay between the germline ends. This CDR3 has 14 residues. Looked up from germline, CDR1 is MGHDK and CDR2 is SYGVNS. DNA for the CDR3: TGTGCCAGCAGTGAGAAAGAGGGTGGCCAGCCCCAGCATTTT. It is translated as CASSEKEGGQPQHF.

This chain connects TRBV25-1 to TRBJ1-6; 12 bases map to TRBD1. Germline trimming cut 8 bases from V and 7 bases from J; bases unmatched to any gene: 3. Germline V CDR1 and CDR2: MGHDK, SYGVNS. The CDR3 consists of 14 residues. CDR3: CASGTGGFNSPLHF. The DNA of the CDR3 is TGTGCCAGCGGGACAGGGGGCTTCAATTCACCCCTCCACTTT. The whole variable domain, filled in from reference TRBV25-1 and TRBJ1-6, reads EADIYQTPRYLVIGTGKKITLECSQTMGHDKMYWYQQDPGMELHLIHYSYGVNSTEKGDLSSESTVSRIRTEHFPLTLESARPSHTSQYLCASGTGGFNSPLHFGNGTRLTVT.

The chain employs TRBV10-3 and TRBJ2-5, with 10 nucleotides matching TRBD2. Germline V gives CDR1 ENHRY, CDR2 SYGVKD. The CDR3 has 18 residues. Trimming cost V 5 bases and J 5 bases; bases outside gene matches: 17. CDR3 nucleotide sequence: TGTGCCATCAGTCCGCGCGAGCGGGGGGGCACCCGAGGGGAGACCCAGTACTTC. This gives the protein CAISPRERGGTRGETQYF.

This clone has more than one count but fewer than ten. The rearrangement joins TRBV9 to TRBJ1-1; TRBD1 agrees at 7 bases. With V trimmed by 4 bases and J by 6 bases, 9 bases remained unmatched. The germline gives CDR1 SGDLS, CDR2 YYNGEE. The CDR3 has 14 residues. The CDR3 here is CASSYQGGSAEAFF. DNA for the CDR3: TGTGCCAGCAGCTACCAGGGGGGGAGTGCTGAAGCTTTCTTT.

The J gene is TRBJ2-1, the V gene TRBV11-2; 7 bases are a match to TRBD2. Germline assignment: CDR1 SGHAT and CDR2 FQNNGV. This CDR3 has 15 amino acids. V was pared by 1 base and J by 6 bases, with 6 bases of the junction left unmatched. DNA for the CDR3: TGTGCCAGCAGCTTAGGGGCCACTAGCGCCAATGAGCAGTTCTTC. It translates to CASSLGATSANEQFF.

The CDR3 loop reads CAWSVTGYTEAFF. The CDR3 DNA follows: TGTGCCTGGAGTGTAACAGGGTACACTGAAGCTTTCTTT. J is TRBJ1-1 and V is TRBV30, with a tentative D call TRBD1 (6 bases). V was pared by 0 bases and J by 3 bases, with 8 bases between. This CDR3 has 13 residues. The germline V gene encodes CDR1 GTSNPN and CDR2 SVGIG (reference sequence).

This clone has just one count. This chain joins TRBV7-9 and TRBJ2-1; D is perhaps TRBD1 or TRBD2 (5 bases each). This CDR3 region has 17 residues. Trimming left V 0 bases short and J 2 bases short, with 14 bases between. CDR1 SEHNR and CDR2 FQNEAQ come from the germline V gene (reference sequence). CDR3 residues: CASSLASGTGPYNEQFF. As DNA, the CDR3 is TGTGCCAGCAGCTTAGCGTCCGGGACCGGACCCTACAATGAGCAGTTCTTC.

This CDR3 is CASSQTGNMAATDTQYF. CDR3 in DNA: TGTGCCAGCAGCCAGACTGGGAACATGGCGGCAACAGATACGCAGTATTTT. The chain recombines TRBV3-1 (or the pseudogene TRBV3-2) with TRBJ2-3; D call uncertain. The germline V and J ends were trimmed by 3 bases and 3 bases, with 19 bases remaining between them. The CDR3 consists of 17 residues. Germline CDR1 and CDR2: LGHDT and YNNKEL (reference sequence).

The chain combines TRBV15 with TRBJ1-1; 7 bases are a match to TRBD1. J gave up 3 bases and V 7 bases, and 11 bases lay outside the gene matches. Germline V gene lookup returns CDR1 LNHNV and CDR2 YYDKDF (reference sequence). The CDR3 is made up of 15 amino acids. CDR3 residues: CATTQSPGGYTEAFF. The CDR3 nucleotides read TGTGCCACCACCCAGAGTCCAGGGGGATACACTGAAGCTTTCTTT.

The chain is built from TRBV9 and TRBJ2-3; tentative D call: TRBD1 (5 bases). Trimming shortened V by 3 bases and J by 2 bases, and 10 bases separated the two germline ends. The CDR3 loop spans 14 amino acids. CDR1 and CDR2 from the germline V gene are SGDLS and YYNGEE. The CDR3 coding sequence is TGTGCCAGCAGCGCACAGGTGAACACAGATACGCAGTATTTT. Translation gives CASSAQVNTDTQYF.